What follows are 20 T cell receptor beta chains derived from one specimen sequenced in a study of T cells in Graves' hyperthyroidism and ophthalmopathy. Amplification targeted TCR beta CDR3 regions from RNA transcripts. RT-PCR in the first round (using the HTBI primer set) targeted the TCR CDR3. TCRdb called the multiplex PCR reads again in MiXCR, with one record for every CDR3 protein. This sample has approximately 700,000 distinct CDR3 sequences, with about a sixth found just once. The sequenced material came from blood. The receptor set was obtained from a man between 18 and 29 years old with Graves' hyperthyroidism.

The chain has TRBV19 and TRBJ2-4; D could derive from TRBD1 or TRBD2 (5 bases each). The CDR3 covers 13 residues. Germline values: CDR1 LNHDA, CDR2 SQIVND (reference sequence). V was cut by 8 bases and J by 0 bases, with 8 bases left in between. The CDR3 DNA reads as TGTGCCAGTGGGGACGTAGCCAAAAACATTCAGTACTTC. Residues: CASGDVAKNIQYF.

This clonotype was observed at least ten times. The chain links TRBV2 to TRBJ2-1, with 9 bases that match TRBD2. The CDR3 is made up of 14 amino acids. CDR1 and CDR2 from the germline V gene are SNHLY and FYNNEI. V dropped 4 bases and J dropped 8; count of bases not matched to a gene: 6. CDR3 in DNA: TGTGCCAGCAGTGTAGGCGGGAGGGTCGATGAGCAGTTCTTC. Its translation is CASSVGGRVDEQFF.

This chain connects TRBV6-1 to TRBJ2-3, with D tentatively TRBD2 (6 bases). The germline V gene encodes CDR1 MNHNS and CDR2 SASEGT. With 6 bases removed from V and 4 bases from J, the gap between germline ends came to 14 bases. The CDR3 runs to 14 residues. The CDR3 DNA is TGTGCCAGCAGGGACTTGGCGGGGCCAGATACGCAGTATTTT. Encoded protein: CASRDLAGPDTQYF.

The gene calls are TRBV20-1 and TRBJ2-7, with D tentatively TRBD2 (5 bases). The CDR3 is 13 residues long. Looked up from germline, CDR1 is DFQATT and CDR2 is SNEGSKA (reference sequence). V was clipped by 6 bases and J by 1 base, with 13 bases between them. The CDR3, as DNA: TGCAGTGCGAGGGCTGGGGAATCCTACGAGCAGTACTTC. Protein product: CSARAGESYEQYF.

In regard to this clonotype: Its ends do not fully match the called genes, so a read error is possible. CDR3 bases: TGTGCCAGCAGCCAAGCCCAGCTCGCCTATTCACCCCTCCACTTT. Residues: CASSQAQLAYSPLHF. The V and J genes are TRBV4-1 and TRBJ1-6; D not certain. The CDR3 covers 15 residues. Germline V gene lookup returns CDR1 MGHRA and CDR2 YSYEKL.

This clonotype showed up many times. The CDR3 loop is CASSLGQGARGYTF. The CDR3 region has the DNA TGTGCCAGCAGTTTGGGACAGGGGGCTCGTGGCTACACCTTC. This chain links TRBV28 with TRBJ1-2; 12 positions agree with TRBD1. The germline gives CDR1 MDHEN, CDR2 SYDVKM. V lost 3 bases to trimming and J lost 7 bases; unmatched junction nucleotides: 3. This CDR3 spans 14 amino acids.

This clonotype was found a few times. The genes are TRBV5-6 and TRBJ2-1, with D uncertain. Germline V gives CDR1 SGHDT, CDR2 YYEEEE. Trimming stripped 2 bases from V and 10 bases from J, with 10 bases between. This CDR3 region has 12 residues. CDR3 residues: CASSFGRQEQFF. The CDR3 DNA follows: TGTGCCAGCAGCTTCGGGCGACAAGAGCAGTTCTTC.

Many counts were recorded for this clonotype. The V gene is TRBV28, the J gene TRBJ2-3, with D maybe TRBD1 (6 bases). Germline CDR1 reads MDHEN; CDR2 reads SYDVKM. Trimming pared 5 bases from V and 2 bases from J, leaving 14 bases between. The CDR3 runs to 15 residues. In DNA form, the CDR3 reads TGTGCCAGCAGTCTACAGGGTTGGGACACAGATACGCAGTATTTT. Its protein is CASSLQGWDTDTQYF.

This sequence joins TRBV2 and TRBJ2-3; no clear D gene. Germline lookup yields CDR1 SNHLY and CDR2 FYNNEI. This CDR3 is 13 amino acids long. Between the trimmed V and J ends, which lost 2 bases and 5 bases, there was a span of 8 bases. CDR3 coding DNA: TGTGCCAGCAGTGAAAGGGAAGGAGATACGCAGTATTTT. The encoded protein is CASSEREGDTQYF.

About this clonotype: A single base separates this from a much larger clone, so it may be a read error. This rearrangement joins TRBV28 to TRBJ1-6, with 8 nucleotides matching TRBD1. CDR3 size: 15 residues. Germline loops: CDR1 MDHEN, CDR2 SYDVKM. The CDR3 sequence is CTSSLLGQGHSPLHF. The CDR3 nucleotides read TGTACCAGCAGTCTCCTTGGACAGGGACATTCACCCCTCCACTTT.

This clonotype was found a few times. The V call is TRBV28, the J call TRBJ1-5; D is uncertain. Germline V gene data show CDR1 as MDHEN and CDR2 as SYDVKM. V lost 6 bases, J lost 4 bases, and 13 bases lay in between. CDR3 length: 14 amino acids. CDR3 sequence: CASRGQLQNQPQHF. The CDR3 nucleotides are TGTGCCAGCAGAGGGCAGCTCCAAAATCAGCCCCAGCATTTT.

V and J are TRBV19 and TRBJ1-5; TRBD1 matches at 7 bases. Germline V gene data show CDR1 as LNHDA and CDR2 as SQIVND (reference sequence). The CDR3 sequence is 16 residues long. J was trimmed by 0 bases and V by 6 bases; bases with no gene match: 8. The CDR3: CASSPLKGASNQPQHF. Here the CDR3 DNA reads TGTGCCAGTAGCCCATTAAAGGGGGCTAGCAATCAGCCCCAGCATTTT.

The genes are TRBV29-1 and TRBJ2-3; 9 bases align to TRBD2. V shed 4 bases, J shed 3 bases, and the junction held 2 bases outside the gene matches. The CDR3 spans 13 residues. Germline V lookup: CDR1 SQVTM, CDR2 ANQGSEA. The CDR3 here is CSVVSGSTDTQYF. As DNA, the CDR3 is TGCAGCGTTGTTAGCGGGAGTACAGATACGCAGTATTTT.

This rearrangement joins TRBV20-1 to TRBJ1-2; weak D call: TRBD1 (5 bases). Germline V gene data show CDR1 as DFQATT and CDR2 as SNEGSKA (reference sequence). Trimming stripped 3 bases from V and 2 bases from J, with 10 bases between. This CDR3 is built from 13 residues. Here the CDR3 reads CSASTGTNYGYTF. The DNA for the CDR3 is TGCAGTGCTAGCACCGGGACCAACTATGGCTACACCTTC.

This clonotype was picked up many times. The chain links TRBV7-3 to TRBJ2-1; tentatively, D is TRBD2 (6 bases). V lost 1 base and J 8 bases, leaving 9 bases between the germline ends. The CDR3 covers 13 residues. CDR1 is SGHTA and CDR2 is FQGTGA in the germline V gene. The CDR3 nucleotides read TGTGCCAGCAGCTTAAGTAGCGGCTATGAGCAGTTCTTC. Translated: CASSLSSGYEQFF.

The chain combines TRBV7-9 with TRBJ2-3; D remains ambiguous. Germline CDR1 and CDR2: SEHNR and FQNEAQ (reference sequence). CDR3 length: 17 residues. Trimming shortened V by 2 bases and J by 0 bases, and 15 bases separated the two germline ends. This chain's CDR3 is CASSLISGIPSTDTQYF. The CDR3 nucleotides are TGTGCCAGCAGCTTAATCTCTGGGATTCCTAGCACAGATACGCAGTATTTT.

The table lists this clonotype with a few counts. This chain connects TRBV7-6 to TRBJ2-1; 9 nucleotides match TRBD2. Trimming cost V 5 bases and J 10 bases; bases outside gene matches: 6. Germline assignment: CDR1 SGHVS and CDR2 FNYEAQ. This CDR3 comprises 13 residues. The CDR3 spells CASSLGTSREQFF. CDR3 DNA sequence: TGTGCCAGCAGCCTCGGGACTAGCAGGGAGCAGTTCTTC.

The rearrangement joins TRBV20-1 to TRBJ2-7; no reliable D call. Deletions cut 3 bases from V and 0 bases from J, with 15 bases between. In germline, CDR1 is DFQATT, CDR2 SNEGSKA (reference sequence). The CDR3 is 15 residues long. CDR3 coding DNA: TGCAGTGCTAGGTTCGGCAGCAGGAACTCCTACGAGCAGTACTTC. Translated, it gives CSARFGSRNSYEQYF.

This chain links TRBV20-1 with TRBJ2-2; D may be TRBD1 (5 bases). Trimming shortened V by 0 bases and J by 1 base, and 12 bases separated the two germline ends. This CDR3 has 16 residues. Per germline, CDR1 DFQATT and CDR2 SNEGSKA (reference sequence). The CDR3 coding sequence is TGCAGTGCTAGAGATGTCCAGGGTGGGAACACCGGGGAGCTGTTTTTT. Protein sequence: CSARDVQGGNTGELFF.

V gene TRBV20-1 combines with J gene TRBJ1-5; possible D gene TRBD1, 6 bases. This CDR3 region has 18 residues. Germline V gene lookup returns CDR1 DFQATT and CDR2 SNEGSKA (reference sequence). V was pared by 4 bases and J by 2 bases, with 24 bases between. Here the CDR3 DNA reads TGCAGTGCTATTCGGACAGCAGCAATTTATAGCGGCAATCAGCCCCAGCATTTT. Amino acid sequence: CSAIRTAAIYSGNQPQHF.